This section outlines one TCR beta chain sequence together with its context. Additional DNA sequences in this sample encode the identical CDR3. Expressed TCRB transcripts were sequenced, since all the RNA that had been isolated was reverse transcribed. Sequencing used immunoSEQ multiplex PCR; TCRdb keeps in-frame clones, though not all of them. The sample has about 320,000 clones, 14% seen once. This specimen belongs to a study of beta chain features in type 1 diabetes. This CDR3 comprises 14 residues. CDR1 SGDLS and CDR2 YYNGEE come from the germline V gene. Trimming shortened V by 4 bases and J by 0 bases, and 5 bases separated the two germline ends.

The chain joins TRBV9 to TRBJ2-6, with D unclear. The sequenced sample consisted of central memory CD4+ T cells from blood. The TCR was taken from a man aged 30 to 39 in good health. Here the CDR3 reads CASSTYSGANVLTF. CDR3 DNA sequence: TGTGCCAGCAGCACCTACTCTGGGGCCAACGTCCTGACTTTC.